A selection of T cell receptor beta chains follows, all from one sample in a study of Ad26.COV2.S vaccination and SARS-CoV-2 variants. Using immunoSEQ multiplex PCR, the repertoire was profiled, and TCRdb retains in-frame clones only, with some absent. There are around 450,000 clones in the sample; approximately 89% occur only once, and approximately 2.5% lies in the top ten. The sample in question was peripheral blood, obtained in a trial of Ad26.COV2.S vaccine versus placebo. The receptors derive from a person aged 18 to 65 who received the Ad26.COV2.S COVID-19 vaccine or a placebo. CDR3s include the opening cysteine and the closing phenylalanine or tryptophan. A D gene is named only where the DNA matches it firmly. Expanded clones get a size class; other rows say once, few or many, or leave the size out.

TRBJ1-2 NA NA TRBV19 TGTGCCAGTGGGGTACGGGAACCGGTCTTTGGCTACACCTTC CASGVREPVFGYTF
TRBJ2-2 NA once TRBV7-8 TGTGCCAGCAGCCCACGGGGACATGCGAACACCGGGGAGCTGTTTTTT CASSPRGHANTGELFF
TRBJ1-5 TRBD1 once TRBV28 TGTGCCAGCAGTTTAAAGAGACAGGGAAGAAATCAGCCCCAGCATTTT CASSLKRQGRNQPQHF
TRBJ2-7 TRBD1 once TRBV28 TGTGCCAGCAGTCCCTCGGGACAGGGGTACGAGCAGTACTTC CASSPSGQGYEQYF
TRBJ1-1 NA NA TRBV2 TGTGCCAGCTTGATGGGCACTGAAGCTTTCTTT CASLMGTEAFF
TRBJ1-1 TRBD1 NA TRBV2 TGTGCCAGCAGTTCGTACGACAGGGGCGAAACTTTCTTT CASSSYDRGETFF
TRBJ2-6 NA NA TRBV5-1 TGCGCCAGCAGCTGGGGAGGGGCCAACGTCCTGACTTTC CASSWGGANVLTF
TRBJ2-6 NA NA TRBV29-1 TGCAGCGTTGGGGGTGCTTCAGGGGTCCTGACTTTC CSVGGASGVLTF
TRBJ2-3 NA NA TRBV5-5 TGTGCCAGCAGCTCGGACGCCTGGACAGATACGCAGTATTTT CASSSDAWTDTQYF
TRBJ2-3 TRBD2 NA TRBV5-1 TGCGCCAGCAGCTTGGCGGGTCTAGCGGGAAGGGCAGATACGCAGTATTTT CASSLAGLAGRADTQYF
TRBJ2-1 NA once TRBV4-2 TGTGCCAGCAGCCGGCGGGCAACTTTCATCATCAATGAGCAGTTCTTC CASSRRATFIINEQFF
TRBJ2-3 NA NA TRBV12-1 TGTGCCAGCAGCCCGGGCCGGCGGGAGGGTAGCACAGATACGCAGTATTTT CASSPGRREGSTDTQYF
TRBJ2-1 NA NA TRBV7-3 TGTGCCAGCAGCCCCGGAAGGGGTACCTACAATGAGCAGTTCTTC CASSPGRGTYNEQFF
TRBJ1-5 NA few TRBV7-9 TGTGCCCCTGACTGGGGCGATCAGCCCCAGCATTTT CAPDWGDQPQHF
TRBJ2-1 NA NA TRBV28 TGTGCCAGCAGTTTATGGGGACGGCTATACAATGAGCAGTTCTTC CASSLWGRLYNEQFF
TRBJ1-3 NA NA TRBV20-1 TGCAGTGCTAGAGTGGAGAACACCATATATTTT CSARVENTIYF
TRBJ1-3 NA NA TRBV5-1 TGCGCCAGCAATCAGGGAGGCCCTGGAAACACCATATATTTT CASNQGGPGNTIYF
TRBJ2-7 NA NA TRBV28 TGTGCCAGCAGTCCAGGGGACCGCGACTACGAGCAGTACTTC CASSPGDRDYEQYF
TRBJ2-6 NA NA TRBV4-1 TGCGCCAGCAGCCCCCTAAAAACAGCGGGCTCTGGGGCCAACGTCCTGACTTTC CASSPLKTAGSGANVLTF
TRBJ2-7 TRBD1 few TRBV9 TGTGCCAGCAGCCAGGACAGGGGGCCCTACGAGCAGTACTTC CASSQDRGPYEQYF
TRBJ1-2 TRBD1 NA TRBV30 TGTGCCTGGAGTATTTCAGGGGGCGATGGCGGTGGCTACACCTTC CAWSISGGDGGGYTF
TRBJ1-6 NA NA TRBV6-5 TGTGCCGTTCACCCGGGGGTGCATAATTCACCCCTCCACTTT CAVHPGVHNSPLHF
TRBJ2-4 NA NA TRBV28 TGTGCCAGCAGGCCCGATCCGTGGCCCGCCTTGGTCAAAAACATTCAGTACTTC CASRPDPWPALVKNIQYF
TRBJ1-2 NA NA TRBV10-3 TGTGCCATCAGCCAGGGTGAGGGCTATGGCTACACCTTC CAISQGEGYGYTF
TRBJ1-2 TRBD1 NA TRBV9 TGTGCCAGCAGCGTAGTTCCAGGGACAGGGGCCAATGGCTACACCTTC CASSVVPGTGANGYTF
TRBJ2-5 TRBD1 NA TRBV9 TGTGCCAGCAGCGCGCACTCCGGGACAGAAGAGACCCAGTACTTC CASSAHSGTEETQYF
TRBJ1-1 NA NA TRBV19 TGTGCCAGTAGTATATACGGGGCGGCCACTGAAGCTTTCTTT CASSIYGAATEAFF
TRBJ1-1 NA few TRBV4-2 TGTGCCAGCAGCCAAGGGGAAGGGGACGCTGAAGCTTTCTTT CASSQGEGDAEAFF
TRBJ2-1 NA NA TRBV27 TGTGCCAGCAGTCCCCAAGCCTTATTAAGCTCCTACAATGAGCAGTTCTTC CASSPQALLSSYNEQFF
TRBJ2-3 NA NA TRBV30 TGTGCCTGGAGTGTAAACACACGGAATACGCAGTATTTT CAWSVNTRNTQYF
TRBJ2-6 NA NA TRBV23-1 TGCGCCAGCAGCAAGGACAGCTTGAGGTCCGGACTCTCTGGGGCCAACGTCCTGACTTTC CASSKDSLRSGLSGANVLTF
TRBJ1-2 TRBD1 NA TRBV11-2 TGTGCCAGCAGCTTAGGTAGGGGGCAAGGCTACACCTTC CASSLGRGQGYTF
TRBJ2-5 NA NA TRBV11-3 TGTGCCAGCAGCTTAGACGGTCCTGGAAAGACCCAGTACTTC CASSLDGPGKTQYF
TRBJ2-3 NA NA TRBV20-1 TGCAGTGCTAGTGTTGAAGGAGGCACAGATACGCAGTATTTT CSASVEGGTDTQYF
TRBJ2-2 NA NA TRBV9 TGTGCCAGCACCCCAGGTCCACACACCGGGGAGCTGTTTTTT CASTPGPHTGELFF
TRBJ1-1 NA NA TRBV7-9 TGTGCCAGCAGCTTGCAGGGAGGGAACACTGAAGCTTTCTTT CASSLQGGNTEAFF
TRBJ2-1 TRBD2 once TRBV2 TGTGCCAGCAAGAGCGGGACTAGCGGAATATTCTTGAATGAGCAGTTCTTC CASKSGTSGIFLNEQFF
TRBJ1-6 TRBD1 NA TRBV10-3 TGTGCCATCAAGGGGGCGGCGAATTCACCCCTCCACTTT CAIKGAANSPLHF
TRBJ1-3 NA NA TRBV2 TGTGCCAGCATCCAAGACTCTGGAAACACCATATATTTT CASIQDSGNTIYF
TRBJ1-3 NA NA TRBV5-1 TGCGCCAGCAGCATAGGGGGGTTCAGTGGAAACACCATATATTTT CASSIGGFSGNTIYF
TRBJ2-1 NA NA TRBV20-1 TGCAGTGCTGAAATCTACAATGAGCAGTTCTTC CSAEIYNEQFF
TRBJ2-4 NA once TRBV4-1 TGCGCCAGCAGCCTCTTAGGTACTTCGGAGGGGAACATTCAGTACTTC CASSLLGTSEGNIQYF
TRBJ1-6 NA NA TRBV9 TGTGCCAGCAGCTCACATGGACAGAATTCACCCCTCCACTTT CASSSHGQNSPLHF
TRBJ2-3 NA NA TRBV5-1 TGCGCCAGCAGTCAACTCCCTGGCACAGATACGCAGTATTTT CASSQLPGTDTQYF
TRBJ1-5 NA NA TRBV7-2 TGTGCCAGCAGCTTACTCGGTAGCCGAAGCAATCAGCCCCAGCATTTT CASSLLGSRSNQPQHF
TRBJ2-5 TRBD2 NA TRBV28 TGTGCCAGCAGTCTCGGTTTAGCGGGGAACCAAGAGACCCAGTACTTC CASSLGLAGNQETQYF
TRBJ2-3 TRBD2 few TRBV5-5 TGTGCCAGCAGCTCTCGAGCGGGGTCCGCAACACGAGCAGATACGCAGTATTTT CASSSRAGSATRADTQYF
TRBJ2-3 NA NA TRBV9 TGTGCCAGCAGCGTTGTTGGGGTTGCAGATACGCAGTATTTT CASSVVGVADTQYF
TRBJ1-5 NA few TRBV4-2 TGTGCCAGCAGCTCGCCAAATCAGCCCCAGCATTTT CASSSPNQPQHF
TRBJ1-4 NA NA TRBV19 TGTGCCAGTAGTCACACAGGGGAAAAACTGTTTTTT CASSHTGEKLFF
TRBJ2-5 NA NA TRBV2 TGTGCCAGCAGGGGCCTGGGCCAAGAGACCCAGTACTTC CASRGLGQETQYF
TRBJ2-5 NA NA TRBV15 TGTGCCACTTCGGAGGGTGCGGAGACCCAGTACTTC CATSEGAETQYF
TRBJ1-4 NA few TRBV2 TGTGCCAGCAGTGGTACAGGGAAGAATGAAAAACTGTTTTTT CASSGTGKNEKLFF